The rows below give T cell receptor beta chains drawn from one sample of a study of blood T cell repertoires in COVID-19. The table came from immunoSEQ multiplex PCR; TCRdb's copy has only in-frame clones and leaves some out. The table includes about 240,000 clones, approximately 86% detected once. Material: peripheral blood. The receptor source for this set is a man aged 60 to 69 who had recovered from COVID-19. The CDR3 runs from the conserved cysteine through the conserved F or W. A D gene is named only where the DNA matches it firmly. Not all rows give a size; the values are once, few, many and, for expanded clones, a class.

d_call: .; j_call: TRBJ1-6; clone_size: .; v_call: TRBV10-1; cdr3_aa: CARGEGPTFSPLHF; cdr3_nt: TGCGCCAGGGGGGAGGGGCCCACGTTTTCACCCCTCCACTTT
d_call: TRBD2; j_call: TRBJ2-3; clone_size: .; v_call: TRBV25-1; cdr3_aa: CASATSEGTQYF; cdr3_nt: TGTGCCAGCGCTACTAGCGAGGGTACGCAGTATTTT
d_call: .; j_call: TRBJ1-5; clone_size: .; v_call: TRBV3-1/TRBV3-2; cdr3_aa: CASSPLGGQGQPQHF; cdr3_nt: TGTGCCAGCAGCCCCCTAGGAGGGCAGGGCCAGCCCCAGCATTTT
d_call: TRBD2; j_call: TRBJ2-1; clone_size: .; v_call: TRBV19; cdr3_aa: CASSIGWTSGNEQFF; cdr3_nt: TGTGCCAGTAGTATAGGCTGGACTAGCGGGAATGAGCAGTTCTTC
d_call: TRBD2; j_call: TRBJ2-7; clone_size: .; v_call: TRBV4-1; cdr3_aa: CASSQPGGGAYEQYF; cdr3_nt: TGCGCCAGCAGCCAGCCTGGCGGGGGGGCTTACGAGCAGTACTTC
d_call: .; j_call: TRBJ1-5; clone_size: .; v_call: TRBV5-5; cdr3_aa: CASSLTGYGQPQHF; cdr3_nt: TGTGCCAGCAGCCTCACAGGGTATGGACAGCCCCAGCATTTT
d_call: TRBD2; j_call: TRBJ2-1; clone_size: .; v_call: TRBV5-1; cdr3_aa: CASSGRTSGGSSSYNEQFF; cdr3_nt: TGCGCCAGCAGCGGGAGGACTAGCGGGGGGTCGAGCTCCTACAATGAGCAGTTCTTC
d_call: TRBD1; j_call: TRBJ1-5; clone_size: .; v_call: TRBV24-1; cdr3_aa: CATSRLAGGSDQPQHF; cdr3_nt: TGTGCCACCAGTCGGTTGGCAGGGGGTTCGGATCAGCCCCAGCATTTT
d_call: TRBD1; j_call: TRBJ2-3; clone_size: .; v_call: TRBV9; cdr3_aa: CASSDPRDRELTDTQYF; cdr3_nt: TGTGCCAGCAGCGACCCAAGGGACAGAGAACTCACAGATACGCAGTATTTT
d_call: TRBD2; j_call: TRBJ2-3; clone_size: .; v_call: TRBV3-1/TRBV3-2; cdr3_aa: CASSRSGGAYTQYF; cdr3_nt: TGTGCCAGCAGCCGGAGCGGGGGGGCCTATACGCAGTATTTT
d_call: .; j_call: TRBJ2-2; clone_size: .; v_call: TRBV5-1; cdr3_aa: CASSGTGDTGELFF; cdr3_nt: TGCGCCAGCAGCGGGACGGGGGATACCGGGGAGCTGTTTTTT
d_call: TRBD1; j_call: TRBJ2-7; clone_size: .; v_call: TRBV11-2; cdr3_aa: CASSSPGQTTYEQYF; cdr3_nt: TGTGCCAGCAGCTCCCCGGGACAGACTACCTACGAGCAGTACTTC
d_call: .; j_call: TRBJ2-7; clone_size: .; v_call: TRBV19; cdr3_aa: CASSFRYEQYF; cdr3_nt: TGTGCCAGTAGTTTCCGTTACGAGCAGTACTTC
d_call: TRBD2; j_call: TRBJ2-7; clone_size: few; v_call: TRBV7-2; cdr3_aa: CASSQGGLSHEQYF; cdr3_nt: TGTGCCAGCAGCCAGGGAGGGCTCAGCCACGAGCAGTACTTC
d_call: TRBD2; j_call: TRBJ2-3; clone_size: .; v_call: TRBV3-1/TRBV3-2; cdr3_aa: CASSHLLAGGDTDTQYF; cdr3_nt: TGTGCCAGCAGCCACCTACTAGCGGGGGGTGACACAGATACGCAGTATTTT
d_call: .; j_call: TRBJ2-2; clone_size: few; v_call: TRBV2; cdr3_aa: CASSDRGSGELFF; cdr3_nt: TGTGCCAGCAGTGACCGGGGAAGCGGGGAGCTGTTTTTT
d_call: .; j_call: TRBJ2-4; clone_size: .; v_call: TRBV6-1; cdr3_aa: CASSEWAQVTAKNIQYF; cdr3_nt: TGTGCCAGCAGTGAATGGGCCCAGGTAACGGCCAAAAACATTCAGTACTTC
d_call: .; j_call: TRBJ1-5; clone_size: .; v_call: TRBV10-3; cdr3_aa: CAISEQGINQPQHF; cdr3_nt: TGTGCCATCAGCGAACAGGGTATCAATCAGCCCCAGCATTTT
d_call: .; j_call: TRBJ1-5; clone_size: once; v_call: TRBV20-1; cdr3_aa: CSAGGGQPQHF; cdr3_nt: TGCAGTGCAGGGGGTGGGCAGCCCCAGCATTTT
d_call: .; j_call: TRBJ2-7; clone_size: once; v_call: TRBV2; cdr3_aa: CASSVRAQITYEQYF; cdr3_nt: TGTGCCAGCAGTGTACGTGCACAGATAACCTACGAGCAGTACTTC
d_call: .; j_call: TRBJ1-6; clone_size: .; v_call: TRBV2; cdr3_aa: CARSGSSYNSPLHF; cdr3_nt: TGTGCACGCAGCGGGAGCTCCTATAATTCACCCCTCCACTTT
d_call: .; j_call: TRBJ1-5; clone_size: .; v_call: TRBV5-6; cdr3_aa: CASSAGVGAGQPQHF; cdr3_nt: TGTGCCAGCAGCGCGGGAGTCGGGGCCGGTCAGCCCCAGCATTTT
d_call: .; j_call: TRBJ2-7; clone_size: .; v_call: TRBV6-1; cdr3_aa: CASSEGGSRWEQYF; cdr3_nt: TGTGCCAGCAGTGAAGGAGGCAGCAGATGGGAGCAGTACTTC
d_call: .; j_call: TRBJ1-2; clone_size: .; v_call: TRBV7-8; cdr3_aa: CASSFETGTGLGYTF; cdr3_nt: TGTGCCAGCAGCTTCGAAACGGGAACAGGGCTTGGCTACACCTTC
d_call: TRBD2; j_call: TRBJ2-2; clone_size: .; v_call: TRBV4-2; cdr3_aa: CASSQDPGGGWTGELFF; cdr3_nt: TGTGCCAGCAGCCAAGATCCCGGGGGGGGCTGGACCGGGGAGCTGTTTTTT
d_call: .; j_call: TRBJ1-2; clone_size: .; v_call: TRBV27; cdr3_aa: CASSINKAGYGYTF; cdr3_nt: TGTGCCAGCAGCATTAATAAGGCAGGCTATGGCTACACCTTC
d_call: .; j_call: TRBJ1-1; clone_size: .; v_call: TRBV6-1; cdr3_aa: CASSERQNTEAFF; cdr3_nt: TGTGCCAGCAGTGAGAGGCAGAACACTGAAGCTTTCTTT
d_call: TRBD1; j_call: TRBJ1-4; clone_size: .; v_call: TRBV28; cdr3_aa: CASSDRDEKLFF; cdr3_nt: TGTGCCAGCAGCGACAGGGACGAAAAACTGTTTTTT
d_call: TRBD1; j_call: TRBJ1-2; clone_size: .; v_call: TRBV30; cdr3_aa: CAWRGLDRENYGYTF; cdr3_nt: TGTGCCTGGAGGGGTCTGGACAGGGAAAACTATGGCTACACCTTC